The clone carrying this T cell receptor beta chain was counted only a few times. As yet, its antigen is unknown. These data come from a study of cytomegalovirus exposure and HLA in healthy donors. 60 Vbeta and 13 Jbeta primers were used in PCR. Sequencing was performed with immunoSEQ multiplex PCR; in TCRdb, only in-frame clones are kept and a portion is missing. Seen here are 120,000 or so clones, around 80% observed once, and the top ten hold around 3.6%. Study observations and caveats: Later analysis reportedly placed an Asian-associated ancestry cluster below the roughly 680-donor mean in N-insertions. Reports indicate that TCR beta sequences accurately predicted the HLA-A and HLA-B alleles of most subjects.

From germline, CDR1 is SGHKS and CDR2 YYEKEE (reference sequence). V was clipped by 2 bases and J by 2 bases, with 13 bases between them. The CDR3 contains 15 residues. The receptor comes from a man aged 30 to 45 in good health and CMV-seronegative. The sequencing input was PBMCs. The J gene is TRBJ1-1, the V gene TRBV5-5; a weak D match, TRBD1 (5 bases). The CDR3 DNA follows: TGTGCCAGCAGCTTTTCACTGGGACTCAACACTGAAGCTTTCTTT. Residues: CASSFSLGLNTEAFF.